This TCR beta chain is from a study of neurological immune-mediated disorders. In TCRdb, the 5' RACE reads were re-called with MiXCR into one record per CDR3 protein. The sample lists around 100,000 distinct CDR3 sequences, about a tenth occurring once. As for time point: longitudinal time-point 3. Where libraries were unsorted, they were derived from 2 million PBMCs stored at -80 degrees C. Sequenced material: PBMCs. This TCR was recovered from a female donor with HTLV-1-associated myelopathy (HAM/TSP).

This chain's CDR3 is CSVAWQSNIQYF. The DNA of the CDR3 is TGCAGCGTGGCATGGCAATCGAACATTCAGTACTTC. V gene TRBV29-1 combines with J gene TRBJ2-4; D is unresolved. The length of the CDR3 is 12 residues. Per germline, CDR1 SQVTM and CDR2 ANQGSEA. Trimming took off 6 bases at V and 7 bases at J, with 13 bases between the two ends.